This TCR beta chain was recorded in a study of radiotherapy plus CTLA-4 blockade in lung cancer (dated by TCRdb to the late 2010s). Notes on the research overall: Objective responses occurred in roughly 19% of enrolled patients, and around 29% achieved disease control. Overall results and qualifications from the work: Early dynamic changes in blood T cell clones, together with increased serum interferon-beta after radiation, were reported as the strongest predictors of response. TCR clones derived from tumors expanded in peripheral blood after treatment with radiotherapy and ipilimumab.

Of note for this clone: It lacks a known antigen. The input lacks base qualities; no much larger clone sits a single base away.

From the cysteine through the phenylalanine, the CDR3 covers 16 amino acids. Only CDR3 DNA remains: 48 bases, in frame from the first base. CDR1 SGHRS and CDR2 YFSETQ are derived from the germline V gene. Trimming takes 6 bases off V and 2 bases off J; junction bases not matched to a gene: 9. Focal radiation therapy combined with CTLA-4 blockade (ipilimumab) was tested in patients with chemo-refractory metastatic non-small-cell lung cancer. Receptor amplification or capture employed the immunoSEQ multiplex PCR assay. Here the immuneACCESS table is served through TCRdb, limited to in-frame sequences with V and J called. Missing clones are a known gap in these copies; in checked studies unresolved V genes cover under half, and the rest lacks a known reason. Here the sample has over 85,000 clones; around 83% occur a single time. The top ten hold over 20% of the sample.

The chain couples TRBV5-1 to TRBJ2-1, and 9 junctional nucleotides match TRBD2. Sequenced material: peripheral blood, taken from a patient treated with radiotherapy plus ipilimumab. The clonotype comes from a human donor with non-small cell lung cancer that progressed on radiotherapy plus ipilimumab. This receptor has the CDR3 CASTSTLAGAYNEQFF. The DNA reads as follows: TGCGCCAGCACCTCGACACTAGCGGGCGCCTACAATGAGCAGTTCTTC.